A single sample is the source of the 23 T cell receptor beta chains below, sequenced in a study of T cell repertoires in cytomegalovirus infection. Antigens for these TCRs are unknown. TCRdb processed the reads anew with MiXCR; each CDR3 protein has one entry. Among around 750,000 distinct CDR3 sequences, 32% were seen once, and the ten largest hold 9.5% to 15%. The sample consisted of cultured CD8+ T cells from PBMCs, taken from culture after CMV antigen stimulation. These receptors all come from a human donor in good health (CMV status not recorded). Some clones in this sample may be carry-over from other donors' samples.

V and J are TRBV6-6 and TRBJ2-7; a weak D match, TRBD1 (5 bases). CDR1 is MNHNY, CDR2 SVGAGI, per germline (reference sequence). V was pared by 6 bases and J by 3 bases, with 12 bases between. The CDR3 covers 13 residues. The CDR3 nucleotides read TGTGCCAGCAGCCCAGGGCTTAACTACGAGCAGTACTTC. As protein: CASSPGLNYEQYF.

Many counts were recorded for this clonotype. The chain is built from TRBV7-6 and TRBJ1-2; D might be TRBD1 (6 bases). Trimming removed 1 base at V and 4 bases at J, with 13 bases between. The CDR3 runs to 15 residues. CDR1 and CDR2 from the germline V gene are SGHVS and FNYEAQ. The CDR3 region has the DNA TGTGCCAGCAGCTTAGAACCGGGAGGGGGCTATGGCTACACCTTC. It yields the protein CASSLEPGGGYGYTF.

V is TRBV7-9 and J is TRBJ1-1, with D unresolved. The germline CDR1 and CDR2 sequences are SEHNR and FQNEAQ (reference sequence). The CDR3 loop spans 14 amino acids. The V gene lost 1 base and the J gene lost 4 bases, with 10 bases spanning the gap. The CDR3 sequence is CASSLGSAGTEAFF. The CDR3 nucleotides read TGTGCCAGCAGCTTAGGGTCGGCCGGCACTGAAGCTTTCTTT.

In its sample, this clonotype was seen a few times. The rearrangement joins TRBV10-3 to TRBJ2-1, with 9 bases aligning to TRBD2. This CDR3 is built from 15 residues. Germline V lookup: CDR1 ENHRY, CDR2 SYGVKD. V was clipped by 7 bases and J by 4 bases; unmatched bases: 8. The CDR3 is CAINPAGGKYNEQFF. For the CDR3, the DNA is TGTGCCATCAACCCAGCGGGGGGCAAATACAATGAGCAGTTCTTC.

This clonotype was counted many times. This chain links TRBV7-9 with TRBJ2-7, with 7 bases matching TRBD1. The CDR3 is 13 amino acids. The ends lost 4 bases at V and 6 bases at J; junction bases unmatched: 6. Germline CDR1 SEHNR, CDR2 FQNEAQ (reference sequence). The CDR3: CASSSGTVAEQYF. The CDR3 region has the DNA TGTGCCAGCAGCTCCGGGACAGTCGCCGAGCAGTACTTC.

The V gene is TRBV6-4, the J gene TRBJ2-1; TRBD1 matches 8 bases. The V segment lost 3 bases and the J segment 8 bases; nucleotides outside the gene matches: 9. Germline V lookup: CDR1 MRHNA, CDR2 SNTAGT. The CDR3 length is 15 residues. The CDR3 loop is CASSEKGTGSYEQFF. The CDR3 DNA reads as TGTGCCAGCAGTGAGAAGGGGACAGGTAGCTATGAGCAGTTCTTC.

The genes are TRBV7-8 and TRBJ2-3, with D tentatively TRBD1 (5 bases). V lost 4 bases and J 10 bases, leaving 12 bases between the germline ends. The CDR3 sequence is 12 residues long. Germline CDR1 is SGHVS and CDR2 is FQNEAQ. The CDR3: CASSWGGEAQYF. The CDR3, as DNA: TGTGCCAGCAGCTGGGGCGGAGAAGCGCAGTATTTT.

This clonotype showed up just a few times. The DNA for the CDR3 is TGTGCCAGCAGCCTGGACGGGGCAGAGCAGTACTTC. Amino acid sequence: CASSLDGAEQYF. The chain couples TRBV12-3 or TRBV12-4 to TRBJ2-7; tentatively, D is TRBD1 or TRBD2 (5 bases each). CDR3 length equals 12 residues. The V gene lost 6 bases and the J gene lost 7 bases, with 13 bases spanning the gap.

In this sample, this clonotype turned up a few times. The chain couples TRBV14 to TRBJ1-2; D possibly corresponds to TRBD1 (6 bases). V lost 4 bases, J lost 3 bases, and 12 bases lay in between. From germline, CDR1 is SGHDN and CDR2 FVKESK. This CDR3 region has 14 residues. The CDR3 DNA reads TGTGCCAGCAGCCGGACAGAGATTGACTATGGCTACACCTTC. Protein: CASSRTEIDYGYTF.

The chain joins TRBV11-2 to TRBJ2-7, with D perhaps matching TRBD1 (5 bases). The CDR3 spans 14 residues. The germline gives CDR1 SGHAT, CDR2 FQNNGV. Deletions cut 4 bases from V and 3 bases from J, with 13 bases between. The CDR3 DNA reads as TGTGCCAGCAGCTCTTTTATGACAGACTACGAGCAGTACGTC. Its protein product is CASSSFMTDYEQYV.

V is TRBV12-3 or TRBV12-4 and J is TRBJ2-7; 8 positions agree with TRBD1. The CDR3 sequence is 17 residues long. The ends lost 2 bases at V and 2 bases at J; junction bases unmatched: 11. The CDR3 coding sequence is TGTGCCAGCAGTTTACGGTTCGAGACAGGGGAGACCTACGAGCAGTACTTC. Translation: CASSLRFETGETYEQYF.

In its sample, this clonotype was seen many times. The chain has TRBV20-1 and TRBJ2-5, with 11 nucleotides matching TRBD2. V lost 3 bases and J lost 2; bases outside the gene matches: 2. Germline lookup yields CDR1 DFQATT and CDR2 SNEGSKA (reference sequence). The CDR3 is made up of 14 amino acids. The CDR3 here is CSASTSGGQETQYF. In DNA form, the CDR3 reads TGCAGTGCTAGTACTAGCGGGGGACAAGAGACCCAGTACTTC.

The chain links TRBV3-1 to TRBJ2-5, with 13 bases aligning to TRBD2. V lost 4 bases to trimming and J lost 5 bases; unmatched junction nucleotides: 7. Germline CDR1 reads LGHDT; CDR2 reads YNNKEL (reference sequence). This CDR3 is built from 16 residues. The CDR3 reads CASSLGLAGAWETQYF. The CDR3 DNA is TGTGCCAGCAGCCTCGGACTAGCGGGGGCCTGGGAGACCCAGTACTTC.

The CDR3 region has the DNA TGTGCCAGCAGTGATAGCGGCGCAAACAATGAGCAGTTCTTC. It specifies CASSDSGANNEQFF. The rearrangement links TRBV2 to TRBJ2-1, with D possibly matching TRBD2 (6 bases). Germline V CDR1 and CDR2: SNHLY, FYNNEI. The CDR3 is 14 residues long. The V gene lost 3 bases and the J gene lost 5 bases, with 11 bases spanning the gap.

The table lists this clonotype with a few counts. V gene TRBV6-1 combines with J gene TRBJ2-3, with a weak D call TRBD1 (5 bases). CDR1 and CDR2 from the germline V gene are MNHNS and SASEGT. The CDR3 is 14 residues long. Trimming shortened V by 6 bases and J by 2 bases, and 12 bases separated the two germline ends. Here the CDR3 DNA reads TGTGCCAGCAGCCACGTGGGGCTCACAGATACGCAGTATTTT. This translates into CASSHVGLTDTQYF.

This chain uses TRBV7-9 with TRBJ1-1; possibly TRBD1 for D (5 bases). V lost 6 bases, J lost 3 bases, and 17 bases lay in between. Germline CDR1 SEHNR, CDR2 FQNEAQ (reference sequence). This CDR3 comprises 15 residues. CDR3: CASRQVRGEDTEAFF. CDR3 nucleotide sequence: TGTGCCAGCAGGCAAGTAAGGGGCGAGGACACTGAAGCTTTCTTT.

This chain joins TRBV3-1 and TRBJ2-3, with TRBD2 matching over 8 bases. The V gene end was trimmed by 0 bases and the J gene end by 2 bases; junction bases not matched to a gene: 4. This CDR3 is built from 16 residues. CDR1 and CDR2 from the germline V gene are LGHDT and YNNKEL (reference sequence). The CDR3 DNA follows: TGTGCCAGCAGCCAAGACCGGGGGGGCCCCACAGATACGCAGTATTTT. Protein product: CASSQDRGGPTDTQYF.

The DNA for the CDR3 is TGTGCCAGCAGCAAGCCAGGGTGGGACACTGAAGCTTTCTTT. Translated, it gives CASSKPGWDTEAFF. The chain couples TRBV12-3 or TRBV12-4 to TRBJ1-1; possibly TRBD1 for D (5 bases). The CDR3 loop spans 14 amino acids. Trimming took 6 bases from V and 3 from J, leaving 14 bases between them.

This clonotype was seen more than once but under ten times. This sequence joins TRBV12-3 or TRBV12-4 and TRBJ1-5; TRBD1 aligns across 7 bases. This CDR3 is 14 amino acids long. Losses at the gene ends were 6 bases for V and 4 bases for J; bases not matched to a gene: 6. The CDR3 here is CASRERGPNQPQHF. The CDR3 DNA reads as TGTGCCAGCAGGGAGAGGGGGCCTAATCAGCCCCAGCATTTT.

The genes are TRBV4-2 and TRBJ2-3; 10 bases are a match to TRBD2. CDR3 length: 18 amino acids. Germline values: CDR1 LGHNA, CDR2 YNFKEQ. V gave up 4 bases and J gave up 5 bases; unmatched junction bases: 15. The CDR3 sequence: CASSLPPSGGLAGDTQYF. The CDR3, as DNA: TGTGCCAGCAGCCTCCCCCCTAGCGGGGGCCTCGCGGGAGATACGCAGTATTTT.

CDR3 sequence: CASSLRLAGESSYNEQFF. CDR3 in DNA: TGCGCCAGCAGCTTAAGACTAGCGGGGGAAAGCTCCTACAATGAGCAGTTCTTC. J is TRBJ2-1 and V is TRBV5-1, with 12 bases matching TRBD2. V lost 2 bases to trimming and J lost 0 bases; unmatched junction nucleotides: 6. The CDR3 has 18 amino acids. Germline-derived CDR1 and CDR2 are SGHRS and YFSETQ.

This clonotype was counted ten times or more. The chain combines TRBV5-1 with TRBJ2-4; 10 bases are shared with TRBD1. Germline CDR1 is SGHRS and CDR2 is YFSETQ. CDR3 size: 15 residues. Trimming cost V 5 bases and J 0 bases; bases outside gene matches: 2. For the CDR3, the DNA is TGCGCCAGCAGAGGACAGGGGGTAGCCAAAAACATTCAGTACTTC. It encodes CASRGQGVAKNIQYF.

Regarding this clonotype: This may arise from a read error, as a much more abundant clone is one base away. The chain uses TRBV6-6 and TRBJ1-2; D remains unclear. The germline V gene encodes CDR1 MNHNY and CDR2 SVGAGI (reference sequence). The CDR3 spans 15 residues. Deletions cut 4 bases from V and 6 bases from J, with 18 bases between. Here the CDR3 reads CASSSLHQTHDGYTF. In nucleotides, the CDR3 is TGTGCCAGCAGTTCTCTCCATCAAACGCATGATGGCTACACCTTC.